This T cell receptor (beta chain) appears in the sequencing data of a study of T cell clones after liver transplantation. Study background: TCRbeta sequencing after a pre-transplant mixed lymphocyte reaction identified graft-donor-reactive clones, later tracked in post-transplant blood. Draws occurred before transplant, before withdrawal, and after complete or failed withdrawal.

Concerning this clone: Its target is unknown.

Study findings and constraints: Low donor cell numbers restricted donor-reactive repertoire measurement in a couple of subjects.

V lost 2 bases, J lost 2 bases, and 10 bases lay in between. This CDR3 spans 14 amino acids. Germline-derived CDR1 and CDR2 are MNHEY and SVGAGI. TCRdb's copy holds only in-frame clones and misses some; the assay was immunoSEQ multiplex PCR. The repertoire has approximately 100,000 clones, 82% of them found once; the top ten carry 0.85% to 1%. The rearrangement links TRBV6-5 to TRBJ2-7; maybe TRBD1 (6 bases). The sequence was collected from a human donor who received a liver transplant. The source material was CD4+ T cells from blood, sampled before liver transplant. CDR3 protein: CASSYVGATYEQYF. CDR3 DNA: TGTGCCAGCAGTTACGTGGGGGCCACCTACGAGCAGTACTTC.